This TCR beta chain was obtained from a study of blood T cells in healthy people across ages. The second PCR ran 7 to 11 cycles with a sample-barcoded 5' primer and J-beta primers. TCRdb recomputed calls from the 5' RACE reads with MiXCR, one row per CDR3 protein. The data hold roughly 800,000 distinct CDR3 sequences, with 58% observed a single time. V dropped 5 bases and J dropped 6 bases, with 12 bases sitting between them. The CDR3 is 13 residues long. Germline V gives CDR1 SGHAT, CDR2 FQDESV (reference sequence). The authors drew about 9.5 milliliters of peripheral blood from each donor. The gene calls are TRBV11-1 and TRBJ2-3, with D unclear. The clonotype originates from a man aged 25 to 40 in good health. What was sequenced was blood. The CDR3 bases are TGTGCCAGCAGCCCGGAACTTACGGATACGCAGTATTTT. Its protein product is CASSPELTDTQYF.